This T cell receptor (beta chain) emerged from a study of cytomegalovirus exposure and HLA in healthy donors (dated by TCRdb to about 2017). Background for the entire study: An earlier analysis of some 600 of the donors reported roughly 300 Gb of sequence data and about 120 million unique TCR beta sequences obtained from around 190 million T cells. An early release covering roughly 640 HLA-typed donors comprised roughly 300 gigabases of sequencing data and tens of millions of unique TCR sequences. Of the approximately 400 genotyped donors, around 81% fell in the genetic ancestry cluster associated with self-reported Caucasian donors. The study aimed to test whether cataloging public T cell receptors could reveal signatures of past pathogen exposure. The T cell repertoires of under 700 subjects were profiled by immunosequencing and related to cytomegalovirus serostatus. In addition to the first cohort of roughly 670 subjects, a separate validation cohort of approximately 130 different subjects was used. High-throughput TCR immunosequencing, statistical association of individual TCRs with disease status, and machine learning were combined to predict cytomegalovirus infection status. A later analysis re-analyzed previously published TCR beta repertoires from roughly 690 donors and added high-resolution HLA genotyping to study TCR occurrence patterns. In the later analysis, no new phenotypic data were used to find candidate immune exposures; instead, reliance was placed on TCR beta sequences and their occurrence across donors. In an earlier analysis of 587 of the donors, high-throughput TCR beta sequencing was used to judge whether each TCR beta V gene segment behaved as functional or pseudogenic. Donor age, sex, ethnicity and CMV serostatus were compiled alongside the repertoire data. In a later genetic analysis, genome-wide SNP genotypes for about 55% of the roughly 700 donors were used, and that subset was treated as a discovery cohort. Every repertoire in the discovery cohort had been generated on one and the same sequencing platform. Class I and class II HLA loci were covered by the typing at four-digit resolution. Typing coverage varied by locus: roughly 620-640 donors for A, B, C, DRB1 and DQB1; approximately 500 for DQA1; around 570 for DPA1; approximately 490 for DPB1. Several DR-DQ haplotypes were treated as single units for association and clustering because of strong linkage in the cohort. Among roughly 370 genotyped donors of the cohort, an average of 235,054 unique TCR beta nucleotide sequences were sequenced per donor, roughly 18% of them non-productive. The investigation overall reported the following: Most TCR sequences were observed very rarely across donors, whereas some public TCRs were present in many individuals. Only TCR beta chains were sequenced in this cohort, and the absence of alpha or paired-chain data limited detectable features. Cytomegalovirus status was reported to be diagnosed by the classifier with high specificity and sensitivity in both the original and validation cohorts. Because counts were too low, roughly 17 rarely observed V segments, including chromosome 9 orphons, were left out of the earlier analysis of roughly 600 of the donors. In a later analysis, HLA-associated TCR beta chains were found to be more clonally expanded and to have lower generation probabilities than equally common non-associated chains. Sequencing depth was assumed to be roughly uniform across donors in the presence/absence analyses, though that assumption may not hold. CMV serostatus was the only immune exposure information available for the cohort. Because HLA typing was unavailable for some donors at each locus, only the typed subset was used in association tests. Strong co-occurrence of HLA alleles, especially DR and DQ, made assigning TCR associations to individual alleles difficult. A later genetic analysis associated a missense DCLRE1C variant with V-gene and J-gene trimming of TCR beta chains, and an independent cohort replicated the association. Compared with the roughly 710-donor mean, donors in an Asian-associated ancestry cluster had fewer N-insertions in productive TCRs, according to a later genetic analysis. A later analysis found that most CMV-associated TCR beta chains appeared HLA-restricted, with HLA associations seemingly driven largely by CMV exposure. A later analysis reported that several top co-occurrence clusters appeared linked to parvovirus B19, influenza, CMV and Epstein-Barr virus. The authors suggested that the approach could potentially be generalized to other disease states and immunological phenotypes. In vitro tests confirmed that three of the cytomegalovirus-associated TCR beta chains recognize cytomegalovirus antigens. A further reported finding was that TCR beta sequences accurately predicted the HLA-A and HLA-B alleles for most subjects in the first cohort. A cluster of highly shared sequence variants was judged likely to be a technical artifact of the sequencing pipeline. At a false discovery rate of 0.05, a later analysis linked under 20,000 TCR beta sequences to specific HLA alleles. The study gave a list of more than 150 TCR beta chains associated with cytomegalovirus. Linkage disequilibrium might explain the correlated functional status among segregating V segments, but an unknown experimental factor could not be excluded. In a later analysis, the rate of TCR association differed among HLA loci, with DRB1 alleles having the most associated TCRs and HLA-C alleles having the fewest. Broadly in line with IMGT annotations, most TCR beta V segments showed up in productive rearrangements about 87% or about 30% of the time in an earlier analysis of 587 of the donors.

The library was generated by the immunoSEQ multiplex PCR assay. For the multiplex PCR, a mixture combining 60 forward primers for TCR Vbeta segments and 13 reverse primers for TCR Jbeta segments was used. The CDR3 region of rearranged TCR beta genes was amplified from genomic DNA with a multiplex PCR assay. The Illumina HiSeq System was used to sequence the amplified TCR beta libraries as 87-base-pair reads. The paper's data handling went like this. In a later analysis, 70 million to 95 million unique TCR beta chains were counted across the 500 to 850 repertoires, and roughly 10 million of these chains were shared by at least two donors. Raw reads were error-corrected and collapsed into unique sequences by a nearest-neighbor algorithm in which closely related sequences were merged to remove PCR and sequencing errors. Alignment of CDR3 sequences to IMGT reference sequences was used to assign V, D and J gene segments. For a sequence to be retained, a match of at least six nucleotides was required to both a V gene segment and a J gene segment. Rearrangements were called productive when the CDR3 lacked stop codons and stayed in frame with V and J; all others were non-productive. CDR3 was defined according to IMGT convention as the region running from the second conserved V-encoded cysteine to the conserved J-encoded phenylalanine. The earlier analysis of about 610 of the donors excluded any sequence lacking an unambiguous match to a single V gene segment. In an earlier analysis of approximately 590 of the donors, a V segment was called functional when productive rearrangements were above 56.7%, and segregating when the standard deviation between donors exceeded 5%. A statistical classification framework was built to diagnose cytomegalovirus status from the catalog of TCR beta chain sequences. V and J gene assignment, in a later analysis, came from comparing TCR nucleotide sequences with IMGT/GENE-DB human TR gene sequences. Using the TCRdist pipeline, a later analysis assigned CDR3 sequences along with most-parsimonious VDJ recombination scenarios. A later analysis defined each TCR beta chain by its CDR3 amino acid sequence plus V-gene family, and excluded reads lacking a unique V-gene family. A later analysis removed 592 highly shared, low-generation-probability nucleotide sequences to deal with suspected cross-contamination and a sequencing artifact. In a later analysis, a clonal expansion index for each public chain was calculated from normalized within-repertoire ranks of inferred template counts. A later analysis computed generation probabilities with a VDJ recombination model fitted to out-of-frame rearrangements, and checked the results against IGoR. A later analysis scored TCR-TCR, TCR-HLA and TCR-CMV co-occurrence with hypergeometric tests, applying a repertoire-size bias correction to TCR pairs. To estimate false discovery rates, a later analysis permuted the HLA or CMV assignments 20 times. In a later analysis, co-occurring TCRs were grouped using DBSCAN, and TCRdist sequence similarity was added for clustering within HLA-allele-positive subsets. Repertoires with fewer than 30,000 or more than 120,000 public chains were left out of co-occurrence clustering, as were about 5 repertoires with anomalous nucleotide sharing. As stored in TCRdb, this immuneACCESS dataset retains in-frame rearrangements with V and J assigned. A fraction of the clones does not appear; measured against another copy, unresolved V genes explain less than half of the discrepancy, and the remainder lacks a known reason. V and J calls and clone size come straight from that table; D and trimming were deduced from the DNA. The sample has about 200,000 clones on record. Clones ranked in the top ten supply approximately 0.74% of the sample.

As concerns this clone: This clone's antigen is unknown.

The cohort consisted of 600 to 700 healthy bone marrow donors. Cohort members were all nominally healthy when sampled, although unrecorded immune exposures were likely present. The donor tested CMV seronegative and was one of the 352 seronegative cohort members. A peripheral blood sample was provided by each donor, and peripheral blood mononuclear cells were used for TCR beta sequencing. The Qiagen DNeasy Blood Extraction Kit was used to extract genomic DNA from the blood cell samples. The source material was PBMCs. This TCR was recovered from a boy aged 10-17 years in good health and CMV-seronegative.

The nucleotides read TGTGCCACCAAACAGGGATTCGACTATGGCTACACCTTC. Translated, it reads CATKQGFDYGYTF. Recombination joined TRBV10-3 with TRBJ1-2; perhaps TRBD1 is the D gene, with 6 bases matching. For CDR1 and CDR2, the germline V gene lists ENHRY and SYGVKD. The CDR3 has 13 amino acids, counting the end cysteine and phenylalanine. Just the 39-base CDR3 DNA is kept, in frame starting at base 1. V loses 10 bases, J loses 3 bases, and the germline ends lie 15 bases apart.